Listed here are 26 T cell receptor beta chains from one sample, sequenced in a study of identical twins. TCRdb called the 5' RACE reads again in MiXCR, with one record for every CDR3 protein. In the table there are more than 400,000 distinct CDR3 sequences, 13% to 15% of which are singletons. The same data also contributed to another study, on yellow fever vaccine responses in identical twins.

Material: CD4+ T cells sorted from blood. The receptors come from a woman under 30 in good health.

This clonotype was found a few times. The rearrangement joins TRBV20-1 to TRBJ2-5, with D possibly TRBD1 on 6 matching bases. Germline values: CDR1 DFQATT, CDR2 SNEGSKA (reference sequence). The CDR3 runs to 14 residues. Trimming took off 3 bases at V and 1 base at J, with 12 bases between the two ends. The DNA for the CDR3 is TGCAGTGCTAGGCCACAGGGTGGCCAAGAGACCCAGTACTTC. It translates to CSARPQGGQETQYF.

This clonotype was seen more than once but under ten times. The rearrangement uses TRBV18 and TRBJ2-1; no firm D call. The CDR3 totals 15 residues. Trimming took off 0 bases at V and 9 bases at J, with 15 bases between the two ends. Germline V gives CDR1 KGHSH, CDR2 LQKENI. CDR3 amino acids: CASSPPNSIPGEQFF. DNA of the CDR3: TGTGCCAGCTCACCACCGAACTCTATCCCCGGTGAGCAGTTCTTC.

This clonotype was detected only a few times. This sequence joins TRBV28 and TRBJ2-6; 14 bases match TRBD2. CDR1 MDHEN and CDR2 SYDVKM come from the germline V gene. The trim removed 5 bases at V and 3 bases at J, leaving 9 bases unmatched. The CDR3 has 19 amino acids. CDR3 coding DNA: TGTGCCAGCAGTACCCCTGGACTAGCGGGAGGAGGTGGGGCCAACGTCCTGACTTTC. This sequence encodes CASSTPGLAGGGGANVLTF.

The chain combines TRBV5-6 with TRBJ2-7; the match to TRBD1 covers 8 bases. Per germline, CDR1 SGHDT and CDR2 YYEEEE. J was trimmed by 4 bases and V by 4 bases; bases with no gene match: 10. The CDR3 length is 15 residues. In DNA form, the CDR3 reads TGTGCCAGCAGCCTACCTGGCAGGGGGCTTTACGAGCAGTACTTC. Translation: CASSLPGRGLYEQYF.

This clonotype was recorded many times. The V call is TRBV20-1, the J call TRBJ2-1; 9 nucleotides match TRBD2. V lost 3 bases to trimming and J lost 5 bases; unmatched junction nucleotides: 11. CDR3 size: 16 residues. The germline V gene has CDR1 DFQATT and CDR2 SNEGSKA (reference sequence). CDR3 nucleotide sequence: TGCAGTGCTAGTTCTCCGGGGACTAGCCGGGACAATGAGCAGTTCTTC. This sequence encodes CSASSPGTSRDNEQFF.

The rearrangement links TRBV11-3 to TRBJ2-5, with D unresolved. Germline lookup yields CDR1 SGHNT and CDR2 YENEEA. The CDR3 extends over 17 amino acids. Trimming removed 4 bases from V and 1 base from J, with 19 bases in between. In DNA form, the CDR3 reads TGTGCCAGCAGCTCCCAAAACGGACGGAGAGCCCAAGAGACCCAGTACTTC. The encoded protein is CASSSQNGRRAQETQYF. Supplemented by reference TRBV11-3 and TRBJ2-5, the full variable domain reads EAGVVQSPRYKIIEKKQPVAFWCNPISGHNTLYWYLQNLGQGPELLIRYENEEAVDDSQLPKDRFSAERLKGVDSTLKIQPAELGDSAVYLCASSSQNGRRAQETQYFGPGTRLLVL.

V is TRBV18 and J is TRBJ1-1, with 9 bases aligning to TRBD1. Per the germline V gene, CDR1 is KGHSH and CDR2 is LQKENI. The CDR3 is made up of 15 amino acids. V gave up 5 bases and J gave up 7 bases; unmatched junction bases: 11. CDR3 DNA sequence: TGTGCCAGCTCAGTAGGACAGGGGAGTGGAGTTGAAGCTTTCTTT. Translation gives CASSVGQGSGVEAFF.

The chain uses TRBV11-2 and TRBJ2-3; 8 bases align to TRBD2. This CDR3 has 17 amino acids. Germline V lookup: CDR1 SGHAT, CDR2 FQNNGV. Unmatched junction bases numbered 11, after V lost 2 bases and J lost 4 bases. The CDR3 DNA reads TGTGCCAGCAGCTTATATTTACGGGGGGGCCCGGCAGATACGCAGTATTTT. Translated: CASSLYLRGGPADTQYF.

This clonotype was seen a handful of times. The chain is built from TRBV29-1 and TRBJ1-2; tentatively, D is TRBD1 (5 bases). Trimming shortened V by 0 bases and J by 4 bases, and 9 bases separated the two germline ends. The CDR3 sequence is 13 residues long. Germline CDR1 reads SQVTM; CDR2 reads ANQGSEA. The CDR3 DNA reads TGCAGCGTTGAAGATCTTCAGGGCTATGGCTACACCTTC. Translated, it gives CSVEDLQGYGYTF.

CDR3 sequence: CASSVGEGQGSHEQYF. CDR3 in DNA: TGTGCCAGCAGCGTAGGGGAGGGCCAAGGTTCCCACGAGCAGTACTTC. V is TRBV9 and J is TRBJ2-7, with 7 positions matching TRBD2. The ends lost 0 bases at V and 5 bases at J; junction bases unmatched: 11. This CDR3 spans 16 amino acids. Germline V gene lookup returns CDR1 SGDLS and CDR2 YYNGEE.

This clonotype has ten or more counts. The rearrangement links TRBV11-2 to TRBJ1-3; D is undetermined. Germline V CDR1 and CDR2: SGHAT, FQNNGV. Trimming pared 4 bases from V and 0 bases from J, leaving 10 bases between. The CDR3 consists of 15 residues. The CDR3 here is CASSSTAYSGNTIYF. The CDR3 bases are TGTGCCAGCAGCTCCACAGCCTACTCTGGAAACACCATATATTTT.

CDR3 loop: CSASRDRDDQPQHF. The CDR3 region has the DNA TGCAGTGCTAGTAGAGACAGGGACGATCAGCCCCAGCATTTT. The genes are TRBV20-1 and TRBJ1-5; TRBD1 agrees at 7 bases. Germline CDR1 reads DFQATT; CDR2 reads SNEGSKA (reference sequence). The CDR3 sequence is 14 residues long. The V gene end was trimmed by 3 bases and the J gene end by 5 bases; junction bases not matched to a gene: 7.

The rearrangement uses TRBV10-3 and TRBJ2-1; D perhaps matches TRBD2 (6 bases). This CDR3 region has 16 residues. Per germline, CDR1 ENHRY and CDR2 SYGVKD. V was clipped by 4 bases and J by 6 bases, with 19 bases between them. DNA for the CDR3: TGTGCCATCAGTGGTTTCCGGGAGAGGGTAGCCAATGAGCAGTTCTTC. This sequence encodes CAISGFRERVANEQFF.

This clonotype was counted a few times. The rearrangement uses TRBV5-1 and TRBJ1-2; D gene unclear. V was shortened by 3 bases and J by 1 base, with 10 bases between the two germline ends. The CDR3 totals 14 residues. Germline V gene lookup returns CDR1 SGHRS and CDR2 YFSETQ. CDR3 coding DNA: TGCGCCAGCAGCTACGGAGAAATTAACTATGGCTACACCTTC. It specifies CASSYGEINYGYTF. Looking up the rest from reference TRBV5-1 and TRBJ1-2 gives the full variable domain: KAGVTQTPRYLIKTRGQQVTLSCSPISGHRSVSWYQQTPGQGLQFLFEYFSETQRNKGNFPGRFSGRQFSNSRSEMNVSTLELGDSALYLCASSYGEINYGYTFGSGTRLTVV.

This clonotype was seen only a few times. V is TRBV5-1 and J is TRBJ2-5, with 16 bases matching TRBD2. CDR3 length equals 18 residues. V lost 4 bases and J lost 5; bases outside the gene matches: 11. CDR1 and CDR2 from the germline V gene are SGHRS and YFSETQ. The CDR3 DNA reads TGCGCCAGCAGCACCGGGACTAGCGGGAGGGCCCTCTGGGAGACCCAGTACTTC. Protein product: CASSTGTSGRALWETQYF.

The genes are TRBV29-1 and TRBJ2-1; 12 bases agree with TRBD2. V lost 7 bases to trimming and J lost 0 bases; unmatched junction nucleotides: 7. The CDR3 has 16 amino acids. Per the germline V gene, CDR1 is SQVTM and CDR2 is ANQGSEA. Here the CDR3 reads CSARTSGTSSYNEQFF. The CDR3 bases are TGCAGCGCTAGGACTAGCGGGACGAGCTCCTACAATGAGCAGTTCTTC.

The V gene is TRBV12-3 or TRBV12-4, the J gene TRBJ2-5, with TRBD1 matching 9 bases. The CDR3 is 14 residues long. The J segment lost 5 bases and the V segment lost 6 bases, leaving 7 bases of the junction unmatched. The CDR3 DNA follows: TGTGCCAGCAGCTCCGGGACAGGGAGCGAGACCCAGTACTTC. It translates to CASSSGTGSETQYF.

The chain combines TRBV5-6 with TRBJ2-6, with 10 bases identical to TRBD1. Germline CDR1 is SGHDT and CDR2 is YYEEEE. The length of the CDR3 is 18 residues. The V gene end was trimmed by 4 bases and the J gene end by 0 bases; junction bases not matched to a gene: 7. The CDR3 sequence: CASSPRTGGSSGANVLTF. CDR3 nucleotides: TGTGCCAGCAGCCCGAGGACAGGGGGAAGCTCTGGGGCCAACGTCCTGACTTTC.

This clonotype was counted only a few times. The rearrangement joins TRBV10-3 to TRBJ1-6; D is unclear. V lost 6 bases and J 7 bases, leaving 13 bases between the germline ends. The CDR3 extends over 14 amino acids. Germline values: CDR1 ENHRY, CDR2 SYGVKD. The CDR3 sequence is CAIRMDPQNSPLHF. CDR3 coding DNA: TGTGCCATCAGGATGGACCCCCAGAATTCACCCCTCCACTTT.

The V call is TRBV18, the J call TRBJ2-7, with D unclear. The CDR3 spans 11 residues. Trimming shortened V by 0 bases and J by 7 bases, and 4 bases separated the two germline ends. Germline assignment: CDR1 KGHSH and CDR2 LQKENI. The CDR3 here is CASSPPGEQYF. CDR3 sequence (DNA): TGTGCCAGCTCACCACCGGGTGAGCAGTACTTC.

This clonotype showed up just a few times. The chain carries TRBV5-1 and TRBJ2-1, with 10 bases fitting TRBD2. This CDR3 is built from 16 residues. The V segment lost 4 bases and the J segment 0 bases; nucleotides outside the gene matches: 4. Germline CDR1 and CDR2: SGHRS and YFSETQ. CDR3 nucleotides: TGCGCCAGCAGCGGGGGGACTAGCGTCTCCTACAATGAGCAGTTCTTC. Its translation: CASSGGTSVSYNEQFF.

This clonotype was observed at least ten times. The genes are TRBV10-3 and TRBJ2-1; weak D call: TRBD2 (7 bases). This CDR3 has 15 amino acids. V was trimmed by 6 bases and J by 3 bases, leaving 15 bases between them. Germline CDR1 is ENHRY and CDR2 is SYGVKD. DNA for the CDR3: TGTGCCATCAGGGGAGGGGGGAGAAACTACAATGAGCAGTTCTTC. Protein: CAIRGGGRNYNEQFF.

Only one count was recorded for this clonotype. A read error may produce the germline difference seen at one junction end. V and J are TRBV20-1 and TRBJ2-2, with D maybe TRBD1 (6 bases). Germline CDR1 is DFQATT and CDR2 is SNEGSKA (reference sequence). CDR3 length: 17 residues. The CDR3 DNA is TGCTGTGCTAGGGTTCGGATTCAGGGGACGCGCACCGGGGAGCTGTTTTTT. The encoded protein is CCARVRIQGTRTGELFF.

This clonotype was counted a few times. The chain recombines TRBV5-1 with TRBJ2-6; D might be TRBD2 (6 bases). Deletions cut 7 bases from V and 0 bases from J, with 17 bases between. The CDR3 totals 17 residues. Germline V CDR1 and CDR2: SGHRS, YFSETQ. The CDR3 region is CASYRGEPFSGANVLTF. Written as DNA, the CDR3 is TGCGCCAGCTATCGCGGGGAGCCGTTCTCTGGGGCCAACGTCCTGACTTTC.

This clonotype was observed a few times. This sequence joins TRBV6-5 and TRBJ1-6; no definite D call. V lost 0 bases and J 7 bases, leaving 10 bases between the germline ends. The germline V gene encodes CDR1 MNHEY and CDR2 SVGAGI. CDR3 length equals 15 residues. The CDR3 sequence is CASSYSGLGNSPLHF. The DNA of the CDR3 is TGTGCCAGCAGTTACTCGGGGTTAGGGAATTCACCCCTCCACTTT.

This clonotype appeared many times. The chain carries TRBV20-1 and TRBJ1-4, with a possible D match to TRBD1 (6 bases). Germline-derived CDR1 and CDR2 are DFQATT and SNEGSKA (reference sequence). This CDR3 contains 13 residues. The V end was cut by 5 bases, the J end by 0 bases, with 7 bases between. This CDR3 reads CSAGGATNEKLFF. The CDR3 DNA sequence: TGCAGTGCTGGGGGCGCAACTAATGAAAAACTGTTTTTT.